Presented here are 27 T cell receptor beta chains from one specimen sequenced in a study of cytomegalovirus exposure and HLA in healthy donors. 60 Vbeta and 13 Jbeta primers were used in PCR. Assay: immunoSEQ multiplex PCR; the TCRdb copy retains only in-frame clones and omits some. The sample records 150,000 to 200,000 clones, around 74% being singletons. Sequenced input: PBMCs. Source of these receptors: a woman aged 25-40 years in good health and CMV-seronegative.

V and J are TRBV6-5 and TRBJ1-1; no clear D. The CDR3 spans 13 residues. The germline V gene encodes CDR1 MNHEY and CDR2 SVGAGI. Trimming cost V 8 bases and J 1 base, with 11 bases left between them. For the CDR3, the DNA is TGTGCCAGCGGGAGACGGAAGAACACTGAAGCTTTCTTT. Its translation: CASGRRKNTEAFF.

This chain connects TRBV28 to TRBJ1-1, with 9 nucleotides matching TRBD1. The V gene's germline CDR1 is MDHEN and CDR2 SYDVKM. The CDR3 consists of 16 residues. With 3 bases clipped from V and 1 base from J, the junction kept 6 bases outside the gene matches. CDR3 protein: CASSLSLGQGNTEAFF. CDR3 bases: TGTGCCAGCAGTTTGTCACTGGGACAGGGGAACACTGAAGCTTTCTTT.

This clone has only one observation. CDR3 DNA: TGTGCCAGCCACGGGACAGGGAAAGAGACCCAGTACTTC. As protein: CASHGTGKETQYF. This chain joins TRBV7-9 and TRBJ2-5; TRBD1 agrees at 9 bases. This CDR3 comprises 13 residues. Germline CDR1 SEHNR, CDR2 FQNEAQ (reference sequence). The trim removed 8 bases at V and 3 bases at J, leaving 4 bases unmatched.

CDR3 sequence reads: CASSQSSVDYGYTF. The CDR3 nucleotides are TGCGCCAGCAGCCAAAGTTCCGTAGACTATGGCTACACCTTC. The chain has TRBV4-1 and TRBJ1-2; D not certain. CDR3 size: 14 residues. Deletions cut 2 bases from V and 3 bases from J, with 10 bases between. The germline V gene has CDR1 MGHRA and CDR2 YSYEKL.

The V and J genes are TRBV28 and TRBJ1-2; the D gene is possibly TRBD1 (5 bases). The V end was cut by 1 base, the J end by 7 bases, with 13 bases between. CDR1 is MDHEN, CDR2 SYDVKM, per germline. The CDR3 has 14 amino acids. CDR3 sequence (DNA): TGTGCCAGCAGTTTATTTGCGACAGCAGGTGGCTACACCTTC. This gives the protein CASSLFATAGGYTF.

This clone has a handful of counts. The J gene is TRBJ1-6, the V gene TRBV6-1; 10 positions match TRBD1. With V trimmed by 9 bases and J by 7 bases, 6 bases remained unmatched. The germline V gene encodes CDR1 MNHNS and CDR2 SASEGT. This CDR3 has 14 residues. The CDR3 region has the DNA TGTGCCAGTCGACAGGGGGCGGAAAATTCACCCCTCCACTTT. Protein: CASRQGAENSPLHF.

J is TRBJ1-1 and V is TRBV5-1; D gene unclear. Germline V CDR1 and CDR2: SGHRS, YFSETQ. The CDR3 is made up of 15 amino acids. Trimming took 3 bases from V and 2 from J, leaving 14 bases between them. For the CDR3, the DNA is TGCGCCAGCAGCTGGAATCCCGGGATTAACACTGAAGCTTTCTTT. This encodes CASSWNPGINTEAFF. The full variable domain, its missing parts supplied by reference TRBV5-1 and TRBJ1-1, is KAGVTQTPRYLIKTRGQQVTLSCSPISGHRSVSWYQQTPGQGLQFLFEYFSETQRNKGNFPGRFSGRQFSNSRSEMNVSTLELGDSALYLCASSWNPGINTEAFFGQGTRLTVV.

There are a few counts of this clone. This sequence joins TRBV6-1 and TRBJ2-7; 8 nucleotides line up with TRBD1. From germline, CDR1 is MNHNS and CDR2 SASEGT. V gave up 11 bases and J gave up 6 bases; unmatched junction bases: 18. This CDR3 region has 15 residues. Here the CDR3 reads CAVLIGQGPLREQYF. In DNA form, the CDR3 reads TGTGCCGTTCTGATAGGACAGGGACCCTTACGCGAGCAGTACTTC.

The rearrangement joins TRBV9 to TRBJ2-7; weak D call: TRBD2 (6 bases). The CDR3 is 14 amino acids. Germline V gene lookup returns CDR1 SGDLS and CDR2 YYNGEE. V lost 4 bases and J lost 3, with 14 bases in between. DNA of the CDR3: TGTGCCAGCAGCCCCCAGGGACTGGTCTACGAGCAGTACTTC. Translating it yields CASSPQGLVYEQYF.

The V call is TRBV15, the J call TRBJ1-1; D unresolved. V gave up 5 bases and J gave up 6 bases, with 16 bases separating them. The CDR3 length is 14 residues. CDR1 LNHNV and CDR2 YYDKDF come from the germline V gene (reference sequence). The CDR3 sequence: CATSSPGETAEAFF. DNA for the CDR3: TGTGCCACCAGCTCACCCGGGGAGACGGCTGAAGCTTTCTTT.

The V gene is TRBV9, the J gene TRBJ1-1, with TRBD1 identical over 8 bases. CDR3 length equals 12 residues. Germline values: CDR1 SGDLS, CDR2 YYNGEE. V shed 3 bases and J 10 bases; nucleotides not matched to a gene: 5. The CDR3 DNA is TGTGCCAGCAGCGAGACAGGGGAAGGAGCTTTCTTT. This gives the protein CASSETGEGAFF.

V gene TRBV9 combines with J gene TRBJ2-1, with 12 bases matching TRBD1. The CDR3 consists of 17 residues. Per the germline V gene, CDR1 is SGDLS and CDR2 is YYNGEE. V lost 4 bases to trimming and J lost 8 bases; unmatched junction nucleotides: 13. CDR3 loop: CASSIHPPGQGADEQFF. DNA of the CDR3: TGTGCCAGCAGCATCCACCCTCCGGGACAGGGGGCTGATGAGCAGTTCTTC.

This chain joins TRBV5-1 and TRBJ2-5, with 7 bases fitting TRBD2. Germline V gene sequence: CDR1 SGHRS, CDR2 YFSETQ. V lost 2 bases and J lost 2; bases outside the gene matches: 3. The CDR3 sequence is 14 residues long. As DNA, the CDR3 is TGCGCCAGCAGCTTAACACTAGCGCAAGAGACCCAGTACTTC. Protein product: CASSLTLAQETQYF.

V gene TRBV6-1 combines with J gene TRBJ2-2, with D maybe TRBD1 (5 bases). Germline CDR1 and CDR2: MNHNS and SASEGT. The CDR3 totals 14 residues. Trimming left V 7 bases short and J 5 bases short, with 14 bases between. The CDR3 bases are TGTGCCAGCACGGAACCAGGGCGGACCGGGGAGCTGTTTTTT. Protein product: CASTEPGRTGELFF.

The chain has TRBV5-1 and TRBJ2-6; TRBD1 agrees at 7 bases. J was trimmed by 0 bases and V by 6 bases; bases with no gene match: 6. The germline V gene encodes CDR1 SGHRS and CDR2 YFSETQ. The CDR3 is 16 amino acids. The CDR3 loop reads CASTIGTASGANVLTF. CDR3 sequence (DNA): TGCGCCAGCACCATCGGGACAGCCTCTGGGGCCAACGTCCTGACTTTC.

The V call is TRBV18, the J call TRBJ2-3; 10 bases map to TRBD2. This CDR3 spans 17 amino acids. The V gene's germline CDR1 is KGHSH and CDR2 LQKENI. The V and J ends lost 3 bases and 2 bases, in that order; junction bases with no gene match: 8. The CDR3 reads CASSPVYSGGNTDTQYF. The CDR3 DNA reads as TGTGCCAGCTCACCGGTGTATAGCGGGGGGAACACAGATACGCAGTATTTT.

V gene TRBV7-7 combines with J gene TRBJ2-5, with D possibly being TRBD2 (7 bases). The CDR3 has 14 residues. From germline, CDR1 is SSHAT and CDR2 FNYEAQ (reference sequence). The germline V and J ends were trimmed by 1 base and 5 bases, with 11 bases remaining between them. CDR3 in DNA: TGTGCCAGCAGCTTAGGGACTAGGGGGGAGACCCAGTACTTC. It is translated as CASSLGTRGETQYF.

This clone came up a few times. The rearrangement uses TRBV7-8 and TRBJ2-5, with no clear D. The length of the CDR3 is 16 residues. Per germline, CDR1 SGHVS and CDR2 FQNEAQ. The V gene lost 5 bases and the J gene lost 3 bases, with 19 bases spanning the gap. The CDR3 DNA reads TGTGCCAGCAGCCCGGCAGGATTCGTGGTGAAAGAGACCCAGTACTTC. Protein sequence: CASSPAGFVVKETQYF.

This clone was recorded only once. The rearrangement joins TRBV7-3 to TRBJ2-6, with D maybe TRBD1 (5 bases). Germline CDR1 is SGHTA and CDR2 is FQGTGA. V gave up 2 bases and J gave up 2 bases, with 13 bases separating them. This CDR3 spans 17 amino acids. CDR3 sequence (DNA): TGTGCCAGCAGCTTAGGGCAGGGTGCCCCTGGGGCCAACGTCCTGACTTTC. Translating it yields CASSLGQGAPGANVLTF. The full variable domain, rest sourced from reference TRBV7-3 and TRBJ2-6, is GAGVSQTPSNKVTEKGKYVELRCDPISGHTALYWYRQSLGQGPEFLIYFQGTGAADDSGLPNDRFFAVRPEGSVSTLKIQRTERGDSAVYLCASSLGQGAPGANVLTFGAGSRLTVL.

The chain couples TRBV7-9 to TRBJ1-6, with D uncertain. From germline, CDR1 is SEHNR and CDR2 FQNEAQ (reference sequence). V dropped 5 bases and J dropped 14 bases, with 13 bases sitting between them. The CDR3 spans 12 residues. This CDR3 reads CASSPGVVALHF. The CDR3 nucleotides are TGTGCCAGCAGCCCCGGGGTGGTCGCCCTCCACTTT. The full variable domain, its missing parts supplied by reference TRBV7-9 and TRBJ1-6, is DTGVSQNPRHKITKRGQNVTFRCDPISEHNRLYWYRQTLGQGPEFLTYFQNEAQLEKSRLLSDRFSAERPKGSFSTLEIQRTEQGDSAMYLCASSPGVVALHFGNGTRLTVT.

V is TRBV30 and J is TRBJ2-7, with 7 bases that match TRBD1. Losses at the gene ends were 3 bases for V and 2 bases for J; bases not matched to a gene: 7. The V gene's germline CDR1 is GTSNPN and CDR2 SVGIG (reference sequence). This CDR3 is built from 14 residues. In DNA, the CDR3 is TGTGCCTGGAGACGGACAGGTTATACCTACGAGCAGTACTTC. Encoded protein: CAWRRTGYTYEQYF.

V usage is TRBV6-1 and J usage is TRBJ1-1; no reliable D call. Germline V gene lookup returns CDR1 MNHNS and CDR2 SASEGT. The CDR3 totals 17 residues. The germline V and J ends were trimmed by 1 base and 0 bases, with 15 bases remaining between them. The CDR3 DNA reads TGTGCCAGCAGTGAAGACTGGGGAGACTACGTGAACACTGAAGCTTTCTTT. It specifies CASSEDWGDYVNTEAFF.

The chain employs TRBV2 and TRBJ2-5; D is possibly TRBD2 (5 bases). CDR1 and CDR2 from the germline V gene are SNHLY and FYNNEI. Between the trimmed V and J ends, which lost 8 bases and 5 bases, there was a span of 9 bases. The length of the CDR3 is 11 residues. The CDR3 here is CASRRGETQYF. The CDR3 coding sequence is TGTGCCAGCCGCAGAGGGGAGACCCAGTACTTC.

This clone was detected only a few times. The CDR3 DNA reads as TGCGCCAGCAGCTTGGTCGGACAGGGTGGTGAAAAACTGTTTTTT. Translating gives CASSLVGQGGEKLFF. This chain links TRBV5-1 with TRBJ1-4; 8 nucleotides agree with TRBD1. This CDR3 has 15 amino acids. The V segment lost 0 bases and the J segment 7 bases; nucleotides outside the gene matches: 5. CDR1 SGHRS and CDR2 YFSETQ come from the germline V gene.

The chain employs TRBV19 and TRBJ2-2; no firm D call. Germline CDR1 is LNHDA and CDR2 is SQIVND (reference sequence). The CDR3 is 15 amino acids. V shed 0 bases and J shed 3 bases, with 8 bases lying between them. CDR3 region: CASSIDPSYTGELFF. CDR3 DNA sequence: TGTGCCAGTAGTATAGATCCCAGTTACACCGGGGAGCTGTTTTTT.

The rearrangement uses TRBV9 and TRBJ2-7; a possible D gene is TRBD1 (6 bases). CDR3 size: 15 residues. CDR1 is SGDLS, CDR2 YYNGEE, per germline. V was trimmed by 0 bases and J by 2 bases, leaving 12 bases between them. For the CDR3, the DNA is TGTGCCAGCAGCGTAGGAGTCGGACAGCCCTACGAGCAGTACTTC. This codes for CASSVGVGQPYEQYF.

V and J are TRBV5-5 and TRBJ1-5; no definite D call. The CDR3 extends over 13 amino acids. V lost 4 bases and J 0 bases, leaving 5 bases between the germline ends. Germline V lookup: CDR1 SGHKS, CDR2 YYEKEE (reference sequence). DNA for the CDR3: TGTGCCAGCAGCGTATATAGCAATCAGCCCCAGCATTTT. It yields the protein CASSVYSNQPQHF.